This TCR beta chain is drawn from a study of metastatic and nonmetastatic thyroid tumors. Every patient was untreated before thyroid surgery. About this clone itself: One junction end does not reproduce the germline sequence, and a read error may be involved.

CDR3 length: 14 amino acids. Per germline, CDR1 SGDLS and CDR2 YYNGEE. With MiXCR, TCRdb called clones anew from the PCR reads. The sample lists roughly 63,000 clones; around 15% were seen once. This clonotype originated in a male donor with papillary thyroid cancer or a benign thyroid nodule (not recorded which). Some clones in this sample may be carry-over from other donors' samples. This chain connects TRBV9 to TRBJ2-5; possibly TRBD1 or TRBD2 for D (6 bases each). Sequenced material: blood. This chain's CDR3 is CASSFGGTQETRYF. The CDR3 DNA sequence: TGTGCCAGCAGCTTCGGGGGCACCCAAGAGACCCGGTACTTC. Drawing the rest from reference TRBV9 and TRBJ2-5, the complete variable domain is DSGVTQTPKHLITATGQRVTLRCSPRSGDLSVYWYQQSLDQGLQFLIQYYNGEERAKGNILERFSAQQFPDLHSELNLSSLELGDSALYFCASSFGGTQETRYFGPGTRLLVL.